This passage covers 9 T cell receptor beta chains from one sample sequenced in a study of tissue T cells after allogeneic stem cell transplantation. Data came from immunoSEQ multiplex PCR; TCRdb stores just in-frame clones and leaves some out. Here the sample spans approximately 5,000 clones, roughly half being singletons. Documented time point: mouse harvest day 7 after allogeneic transplant. Each mouse received 10^7 T-cell-depleted marrow cells plus 10^6 splenic CD5+ T cells by tail vein. What was sequenced was gut tissue. These receptors were collected from a female BALB/c mouse given C57BL/6 T cells with graft-versus-host disease after an allogeneic hematopoietic cell transplant.

As to this clone: Gene names are mouse gene names. The read terminates 1 residue ahead of where the CDR3 ends, so the germline J gene completes it. The chain has TRBV4 and TRBJ1-6; D is undetermined. TRBJ1-6 belongs to the ORF category, with a function that is uncertain. In germline, CDR1 is LGHDT, CDR2 YNNKQL (reference sequence). V was trimmed by 4 bases and J by 4 bases, leaving 2 bases between them. The CDR3 contains 12 residues. The CDR3 bases that were read are TGTGCCAGCAGCTTTTATAATTCGCCCCTCTAC. Its translation is CASSFYNSPLY. The full CDR3 reads CASSFYNSPLYF.

This clone was detected a few times. Gene labels here are mouse ones. The DNA ends 1 residue before the CDR3 does, and the rest of the CDR3 is filled in from the germline J gene. This chain links TRBV23 with TRBJ1-1; TRBD1, the D gene given by the table, was not confirmed from the DNA. The CDR3 runs 14 residues. CDR1 is KGHTA, CDR2 FQNQQP, per germline. The CDR3 bases that were read are TGCTCCAGCAGTCAAGGGACAGCAAACACAGAAGTCTTC. Its protein product is CSSSQGTANTEVF. The entire CDR3 protein is CSSSQGTANTEVFF.

As regards this clone: Genes and germline come from the mouse. The read ends 1 residue shy of where the CDR3 ends; the end is completed using the germline J gene. The chain uses TRBV13-1 and TRBJ1-1, with D tentatively TRBD1 (5 bases). The CDR3 sequence is 14 residues long. Germline V gene sequence: CDR1 NSHNY, CDR2 SYGAGN. The V end lost 3 bases, the J end lost 1 base, and 10 bases lay between the germline ends. Incomplete CDR3 DNA: TGTGCCAGCAGTGCAGGGAGGGTAAACACAGAAGTCTTC. This translates into CASSAGRVNTEVF. The full CDR3 protein is CASSAGRVNTEVFF.

As to this clone: Genes and germline are mouse. The CDR3 end falls 1 residue outside the read, so it is completed with the germline J gene. This chain links TRBV12-1 with TRBJ2-7; 7 positions agree with TRBD2. Germline V CDR1 and CDR2: SGHSN, HYEKVE. CDR3 length: 13 residues. V lost 0 bases, J lost 4 bases, and 2 bases stayed unmatched. The chain's CDR3 is CASSLAWGYEQYF. The part of the CDR3 DNA that was read is TGTGCCAGCTCTCTCGCCTGGGGGTATGAACAGTAC.

This clone was detected a few times. The genes and germline here are from mouse. The read ends 1 residue before the CDR3 terminus; that terminus is restored from the germline J gene. The V and J genes are TRBV1 and TRBJ1-5, with a weak D call TRBD1 (6 bases). The CDR3 is made up of 13 amino acids. Deletions cut 8 bases from V and 1 base from J, with 9 bases between. Germline-derived CDR1 and CDR2 are NSQYPW and LRSPGD (reference sequence). The DNA read from the CDR3 is TGCACCTGCCGGGGACACAACAACCAGGCTCCGCTT. It encodes CTCRGHNNQAPL. The full CDR3 protein reads CTCRGHNNQAPLF. The variable domain in full, completed from reference TRBV1 and TRBJ1-5, reads VTLLEQNPRWRLVPRGQAVNLRCILKNSQYPWMSWYQQDLQKQLQWLFTLRSPGDKEVKSLPGADYLATRVTDTELRLQVANMSQGRTLYCTCRGHNNQAPLFGEGTRLSVL.

This clone came up a few times. Gene names and germline match the mouse. The CDR3 extends 1 residue past the end of the read, so its final part is completed from the germline J gene. The gene calls are TRBV26 and TRBJ1-2; D not resolved. CDR3 size: 13 residues. The V gene lost 4 bases and the J gene lost 0 bases, with 6 bases spanning the gap. Germline CDR1 KGHPV, CDR2 FQNQEV (reference sequence). The part of the CDR3 DNA that was read is TGTGCCAGCAGTCGGCAATCAAACTCCGACTACACC. Translating it yields CASSRQSNSDYT. The full-length CDR3 reads as CASSRQSNSDYTF.

This clone was seen more than once but under ten times. Any gene name here is a mouse gene name. The read terminates 1 residue before the CDR3 end, so the remaining end is supplied by the germline J gene. V usage is TRBV31 and J usage is TRBJ1-6, with D unclear. TRBJ1-6 is an ORF, and what it does is uncertain. CDR1 GKSSPN and CDR2 SITVG come from the germline V gene. V was pared by 0 bases and J by 1 base, with 7 bases between. The CDR3 covers 15 residues. CDR3 protein: CAWSLTKSYNSPLYF. The sequenced CDR3 bases are TGTGCCTGGAGTCTGACAAAATCCTATAATTCGCCCCTCTAC.

This clone was seen once. Gene names are mouse gene names. Read coverage stops 1 residue before the CDR3 terminus; the germline J gene supplies the remainder. The rearrangement uses TRBV16 and TRBJ2-3, with D possibly being TRBD1 or TRBD2 (5 bases each). Trimming removed 0 bases at V and 1 base at J, with 8 bases between. The CDR3 has 15 amino acids. CDR1 SGHSA and CDR2 FRNQAP come from the germline V gene. The CDR3 sequence: CASSLDGGGAETLYF. Incomplete CDR3 DNA: TGTGCAAGCAGCTTAGACGGGGGTGGTGCAGAAACGCTGTAT.

Of note for this clone: Mouse gene names and germline throughout. The CDR3 extends 1 residue past the end of the read, so its final part is completed from the germline J gene. This chain links TRBV24 with TRBJ1-1, with 10 positions matching TRBD1. The V and J ends lost 3 bases and 1 base, in that order; junction bases with no gene match: 5. CDR1 KGHTA and CDR2 FRNEEI come from the germline V gene. The CDR3 runs 16 residues. The DNA read from the CDR3 is TGTGCCAGCAGTCTTTTCGACAGGGGGCTAAACACAGAAGTCTTC. This translates into CASSLFDRGLNTEVF. The CDR3, in full, reads CASSLFDRGLNTEVFF.